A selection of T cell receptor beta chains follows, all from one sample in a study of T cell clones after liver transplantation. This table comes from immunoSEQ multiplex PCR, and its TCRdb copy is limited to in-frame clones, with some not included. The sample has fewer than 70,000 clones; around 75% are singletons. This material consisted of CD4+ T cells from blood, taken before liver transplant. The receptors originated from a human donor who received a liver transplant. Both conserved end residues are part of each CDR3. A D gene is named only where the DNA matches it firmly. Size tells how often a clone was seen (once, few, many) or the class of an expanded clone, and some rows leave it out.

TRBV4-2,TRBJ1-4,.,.,CASSQEGVEEKLFF,TGTGCCAGCAGCCAAGAAGGGGTGGAAGAAAAACTGTTTTTT
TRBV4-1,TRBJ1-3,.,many,CASSQPRRTGNTIYF,TGCGCCAGCAGCCAACCTAGGAGGACTGGAAACACCATATATTTT
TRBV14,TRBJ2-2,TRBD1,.,CASSVDRDRHTGELFF,TGTGCCAGCAGCGTTGACCGGGACAGACACACCGGGGAGCTGTTTTTT
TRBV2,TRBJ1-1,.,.,CASSPGITEAFF,TGTGCCAGCAGTCCAGGGATCACTGAAGCTTTCTTT
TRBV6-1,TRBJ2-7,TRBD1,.,CASRGTGDHEQYF,TGTGCCAGCAGGGGGACAGGGGACCACGAGCAGTACTTC
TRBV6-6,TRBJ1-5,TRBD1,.,CASSYPGHRGGQPQHF,TGTGCCAGCAGTTACCCCGGCCACAGGGGGGGTCAGCCCCAGCATTTT
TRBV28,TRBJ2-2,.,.,CASNPPYSTGELFF,TGTGCCAGCAATCCCCCCTACTCTACCGGGGAGCTGTTTTTT
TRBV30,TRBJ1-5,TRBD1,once,CASDRGGYSNQPQHF,TGTGCCTCCGACAGGGGCGGCTATAGCAATCAGCCCCAGCATTTT
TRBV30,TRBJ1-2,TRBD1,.,CAWSTGGTYGYTF,TGTGCCTGGAGCACAGGGGGCACCTATGGCTACACCTTC
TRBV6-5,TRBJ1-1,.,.,CATQRLLNTEAFF,TGTGCCACCCAAAGACTTTTGAACACTGAAGCTTTCTTT
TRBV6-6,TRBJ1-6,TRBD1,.,CASSYDGDSWNSPLHF,TGTGCCAGCAGTTACGACGGGGACAGCTGGAATTCACCCCTCCACTTT
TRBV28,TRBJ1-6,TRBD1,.,CASTTGTGWSPLHF,TGTGCCAGCACCACCGGGACAGGGTGGTCACCCCTCCACTTT
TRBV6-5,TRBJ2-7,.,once,CASRAQAVPSYEQYF,TGTGCCAGCAGAGCTCAGGCTGTTCCCTCCTACGAGCAGTACTTC
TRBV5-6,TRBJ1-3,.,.,CASSSYPGVWSSGNTIYF,TGTGCCAGCAGCTCCTATCCCGGTGTCTGGAGCTCTGGAAACACCATATATTTT
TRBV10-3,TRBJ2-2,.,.,CAISESRGMNTGELFF,TGTGCCATCAGTGAGTCGAGGGGGATGAACACCGGGGAGCTGTTTTTT
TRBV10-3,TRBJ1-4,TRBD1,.,CAISEGGPNEKLFF,TGTGCCATCAGTGAAGGGGGCCCTAATGAAAAACTGTTTTTT
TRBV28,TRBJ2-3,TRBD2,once,CATGASGGGTDTQYF,TGTGCCACCGGGGCTAGCGGGGGAGGAACAGATACGCAGTATTTT
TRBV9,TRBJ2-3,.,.,CASSVQGSTDTQYF,TGTGCCAGCAGCGTCCAGGGAAGCACAGATACGCAGTATTTT
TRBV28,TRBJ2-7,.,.,CASSPGDRDSYEQYF,TGTGCCAGCAGTCCAGGGGATAGAGATTCCTACGAGCAGTACTTC
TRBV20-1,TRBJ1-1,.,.,CSARGGGSAFF,TGCAGTGCTAGAGGGGGGGGTTCGGCTTTCTTT
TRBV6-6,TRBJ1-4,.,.,CASSDQTATNEKLFF,TGTGCCAGCAGTGACCAGACAGCAACTAATGAAAAACTGTTTTTT
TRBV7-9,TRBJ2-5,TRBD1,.,CASSLGQGMETQYF,TGTGCCAGCAGCTTGGGACAGGGGATGGAGACCCAGTACTTC
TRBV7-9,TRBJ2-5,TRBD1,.,CASSYDRVQETQYF,TGTGCCAGCAGCTACGACAGGGTTCAAGAGACCCAGTACTTC
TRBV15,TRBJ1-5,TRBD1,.,CGTQGERNQPQHF,TGCGGAACCCAGGGGGAGCGCAATCAGCCCCAGCATTTT
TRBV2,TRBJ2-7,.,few,CASSEELEQYF,TGTGCCAGCAGTGAAGAGCTTGAGCAGTACTTC
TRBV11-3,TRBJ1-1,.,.,CASSSKTLQQGSEAFF,TGTGCCAGCAGCTCAAAAACTTTGCAACAGGGAAGTGAAGCTTTCTTT
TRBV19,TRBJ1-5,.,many,CASSMGRNNQPQHF,TGTGCCAGTAGTATGGGCAGGAACAATCAGCCCCAGCATTTT
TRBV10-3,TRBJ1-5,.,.,CAISIDYSNQPQHF,TGTGCCATCAGCATAGACTATAGCAATCAGCCCCAGCATTTT
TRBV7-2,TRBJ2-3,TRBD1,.,CASSSGQGTDTQYF,TGTGCCAGCAGCTCCGGACAGGGCACAGATACGCAGTATTTT
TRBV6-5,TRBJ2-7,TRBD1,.,CASSRRGPSYEQYF,TGTGCCAGCAGTCGCAGGGGGCCCTCCTACGAGCAGTACTTC
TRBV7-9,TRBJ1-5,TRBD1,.,CASVGTGDQPQHF,TGTGCCAGCGTCGGGACAGGGGATCAGCCCCAGCATTTT
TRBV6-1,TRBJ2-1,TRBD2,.,CASSVSGGLYNEQFF,TGTGCCAGCAGTGTCAGCGGGGGCCTCTACAATGAGCAGTTCTTC
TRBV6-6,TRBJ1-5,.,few,CASRDSSNQPQHF,TGTGCCAGCAGAGACTCTAGCAATCAGCCCCAGCATTTT
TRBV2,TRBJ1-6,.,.,CASSQLGPENNSPLHF,TGTGCCAGCAGTCAATTGGGCCCGGAAAATAATTCACCCCTCCACTTT
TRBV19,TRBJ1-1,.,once,CASSSPTRGSTEAFF,TGTGCCAGTAGTTCTCCTACCAGGGGATCCACTGAAGCTTTCTTT
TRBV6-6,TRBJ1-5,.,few,CASTGSDQPQHF,TGTGCCAGCACCGGGAGTGATCAGCCCCAGCATTTT
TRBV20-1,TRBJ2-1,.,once,CRGQGGSEQFF,TGCAGGGGCCAGGGGGGTAGTGAGCAGTTCTTC
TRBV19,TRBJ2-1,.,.,CASSDRYYNEQFF,TGTGCCAGTAGTGACAGATACTACAATGAGCAGTTCTTC
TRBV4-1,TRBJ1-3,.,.,CASSPRFRGSTPFSGNTIYF,TGCGCCAGCAGCCCCCGGTTTCGGGGGTCTACACCCTTCTCTGGAAACACCATATATTTT
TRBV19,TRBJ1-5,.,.,CASHLTREGGSNQPQHF,TGTGCCAGCCATTTGACCAGGGAGGGTGGAAGCAATCAGCCCCAGCATTTT
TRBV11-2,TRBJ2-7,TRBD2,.,CASSPLAGRYEQYF,TGTGCCAGCAGCCCACTAGCGGGGCGCTACGAGCAGTACTTC
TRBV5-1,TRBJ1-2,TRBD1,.,CASSLDGQGPRYGYTF,TGCGCCAGCAGCCTTGATGGACAGGGCCCGAGGTATGGCTACACCTTC
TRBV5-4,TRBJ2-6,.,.,CASSLRSASGANVLTF,TGTGCCAGCAGCTTAAGGAGCGCGTCTGGGGCCAACGTCCTGACTTTC
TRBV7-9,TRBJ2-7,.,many,CASSLAGGNEQYF,TGTGCCAGCAGCTTGGCAGGGGGGAACGAGCAGTACTTC
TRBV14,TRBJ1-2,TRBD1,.,CASSQGRQGRGYTF,TGTGCCAGCAGCCAAGGAAGACAGGGACGAGGCTACACCTTC
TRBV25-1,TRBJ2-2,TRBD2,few,CASSEFGGGNTGELFF,TGTGCCAGCAGTGAATTTGGCGGGGGGAACACCGGGGAGCTGTTTTTT
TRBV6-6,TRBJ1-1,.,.,CASSPESGVYFEAFF,TGTGCCAGCAGTCCGGAGTCAGGGGTATACTTTGAAGCTTTCTTT
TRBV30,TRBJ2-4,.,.,CAWSGLPGNIQYF,TGTGCCTGGAGTGGACTCCCAGGGAACATTCAGTACTTC
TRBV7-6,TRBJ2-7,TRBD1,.,CASSLGQGDLDEQYF,TGTGCCAGCAGCTTGGGACAGGGGGATCTGGACGAGCAGTACTTC
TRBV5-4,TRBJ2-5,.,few,CASSPPSGEKETQYF,TGTGCCAGCAGCCCCCCCTCTGGGGAGAAAGAGACCCAGTACTTC
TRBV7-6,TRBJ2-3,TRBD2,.,CASSLTGLAPDTQYF,TGTGCCAGCAGCTTGACGGGACTAGCCCCAGATACGCAGTATTTT